The TCR beta chain under discussion was sequenced for a study of blood T cells in healthy people across ages. The overall study: About one barcoded TCR beta cDNA was captured per two T cells.

Whole-study results and caveats: In older individuals, TCR beta diversity per million T cells was lower, falling roughly linearly with age. TCR beta diversity correlated strongly with naive T cell percentage. There were more naive CD4+ cells and higher diversity in long-lived donors than in aged donors.

Details on this clonotype: The antigen is not known.

Unmatched junction bases numbered 5, after V lost 8 bases and J lost 6 bases. The CDR3 consists of 13 residues. PCR was performed a second time for about 7 to 12 cycles using a sample-barcoded 5' primer and a J-beta primer mix. TCRdb itself ran the 5' RACE reads through MiXCR, one entry per CDR3 protein. Of 1 million or so distinct CDR3 sequences listed, less than 50% were seen once; the top ten hold approximately 17%. The sequenced sample was blood. The sequence came from a woman aged 60-75 years in good health. The rearrangement joins TRBV12-3 or TRBV12-4 to TRBJ2-3; 10 bases fit TRBD2. The CDR3 DNA sequence: TGTGCCAGCGCGGGACTAGCGATTGATACGCAGTATTTT. This sequence encodes CASAGLAIDTQYF.